This T cell receptor beta chain was found in a study of blood T cell repertoires in COVID-19. Study information: The origin of the acute and convalescent COVID-19 samples was the United States, Italy and Spain.

The assay was immunoSEQ multiplex PCR, and TCRdb's table has in-frame clones only and misses some. The sample lists 470,000 or so clones; around 88% were seen once. Sequencing input: peripheral blood. The receptor's source is a young woman with acute or convalescent COVID-19.

CDR3 loop: CASSQDYLGRGYTF. CDR3 in DNA: TGTGCCAGCAGCCAAGATTACCTTGGGCGTGGCTACACCTTC. The chain carries TRBV3-1 (or the pseudogene TRBV3-2) and TRBJ1-2; D unclear. The germline V gene has CDR1 LGHDT and CDR2 YNNKEL (reference sequence). Between the trimmed V and J ends, which lost 0 bases and 7 bases, there was a span of 12 bases. The CDR3 consists of 14 residues.